The next 31 T cell receptor beta chains were all read from a single sample in a study of CD8 T cells in ankylosing spondylitis. Study-level points and caveats: Within ankylosing spondylitis blood, a TCR beta motif made up of several highly homologous variants appeared to be characteristic.

These TCRs' antigens remain unknown. TCRdb called the 5' RACE reads again in MiXCR, with one record for every CDR3 protein. The repertoire has 100,000 to 150,000 distinct CDR3 sequences, 15% to 20% of them found once; the top ten carry around a third. The material sequenced was blood, either unsorted or a sorted T cell fraction (not recorded which). These receptors were obtained from a male donor with ankylosing spondylitis.

The chain is built from TRBV5-6 and TRBJ1-5, with a tentative D call TRBD1 (5 bases). This CDR3 contains 13 residues. The germline gives CDR1 SGHDT, CDR2 YYEEEE. V lost 0 bases and J 5 bases, leaving 6 bases between the germline ends. CDR3 region: CASSLGGHQPQHF. In DNA, the CDR3 is TGTGCCAGCAGCTTGGGGGGCCATCAGCCCCAGCATTTT.

A few counts support this clonotype. This chain joins TRBV25-1 and TRBJ1-5, with D uncertain. The germline gives CDR1 MGHDK, CDR2 SYGVNS. This CDR3 spans 12 amino acids. V was trimmed by 3 bases and J by 1 base, leaving 1 base between them. For the CDR3, the DNA is TGTGCCAGCAGTGAGAGCAATCAGCCCCAGCATTTT. Translated, it gives CASSESNQPQHF. Supplemented by reference TRBV25-1 and TRBJ1-5, the full variable domain reads EADIYQTPRYLVIGTGKKITLECSQTMGHDKMYWYQQDPGMELHLIHYSYGVNSTEKGDLSSESTVSRIRTEHFPLTLESARPSHTSQYLCASSESNQPQHFGDGTRLSIL.

This clonotype was found a few times. The chain has TRBV2 and TRBJ2-2; the D gene is possibly TRBD2 (5 bases). This CDR3 has 13 amino acids. Germline-derived CDR1 and CDR2 are SNHLY and FYNNEI. Trimming took off 4 bases at V and 7 bases at J, with 10 bases between the two ends. CDR3: CASSAGESGELFF. In DNA, the CDR3 is TGTGCCAGCAGTGCCGGGGAAAGCGGGGAGCTGTTTTTT.

The chain has TRBV27 and TRBJ2-1; D gene uncertain. This CDR3 has 12 amino acids. Germline lookup yields CDR1 MNHEY and CDR2 SMNVEV (reference sequence). Trimming took off 5 bases at V and 12 bases at J, with 14 bases between the two ends. The DNA of the CDR3 is TGTGCCAGCAGTCCGGGCCAACGCGGGCAGTTCTTC. It is translated as CASSPGQRGQFF.

This clonotype has more than one count but fewer than ten. The rearrangement uses TRBV15 and TRBJ2-3, with D perhaps TRBD1 (5 bases). This CDR3 contains 15 residues. V lost 6 bases and J lost 2, with 15 bases in between. Germline CDR1 LNHNV, CDR2 YYDKDF (reference sequence). CDR3 nucleotide sequence: TGTGCCACCAGTGGATCTTACAGGACCACAGATACGCAGTATTTT. Amino acid sequence: CATSGSYRTTDTQYF.

The chain carries TRBV7-2 and TRBJ2-5; 9 nucleotides align to TRBD2. The CDR3 has 16 amino acids. V dropped 6 bases and J dropped 3; count of bases not matched to a gene: 11. Germline V gives CDR1 SGHTA, CDR2 FQGNSA. The CDR3 DNA reads as TGTGCCAGCAGTAATCGAGCGGGAGGCAGAAAAGAGACCCAGTACTTC. Translated: CASSNRAGGRKETQYF. Variable domain in full (rest from reference TRBV7-2 and TRBJ2-5): GAGVSQSPSNKVTEKGKDVELRCDPISGHTALYWYRQSLGQGLEFLIYFQGNSAPDKSGLPSDRFSAERTGGSVSTLTIQRTQQEDSAVYLCASSNRAGGRKETQYFGPGTRLLVL.

This clonotype was found a few times. The chain recombines TRBV27 with TRBJ2-2; D is undetermined. The CDR3 contains 11 residues. Between the trimmed V and J ends, which lost 4 bases and 6 bases, there was a span of 3 bases. Per the germline V gene, CDR1 is MNHEY and CDR2 is SMNVEV (reference sequence). The CDR3 reads CASSSAGELFF. DNA for the CDR3: TGTGCCAGCAGTTCCGCCGGGGAGCTGTTTTTT.

In this sample, this clonotype turned up a few times. J is TRBJ2-7 and V is TRBV12-5, with 7 bases fitting TRBD1. CDR1 LGHNT and CDR2 FRNRAP come from the germline V gene. J was trimmed by 6 bases and V by 1 base; bases with no gene match: 9. The CDR3 length is 15 residues. The CDR3 region has the DNA TGTGCTAGTGGTTTGGCTGGACTCTCAGGGGGCGAGCAGTACTTC. Protein sequence: CASGLAGLSGGEQYF.

J is TRBJ2-1 and V is TRBV4-2; 13 positions agree with TRBD2. V shed 2 bases and J 7 bases; nucleotides not matched to a gene: 5. Germline loops: CDR1 LGHNA, CDR2 YNFKEQ. The CDR3 is 16 residues long. The CDR3 nucleotides read TGTGCCAGCAGCCAACGGACTAGCGGGAGTGTTAATGAGCAGTTCTTC. It translates to CASSQRTSGSVNEQFF.

This clonotype has a handful of counts. V is TRBV6-5 and J is TRBJ2-1; D uncertain. V lost 0 bases, J lost 9 bases, and 9 bases lay in between. The CDR3 runs to 13 residues. The germline gives CDR1 MNHEY, CDR2 SVGAGI. The CDR3 loop reads CASSYSRPGEQFF. Here the CDR3 DNA reads TGTGCCAGCAGTTACTCTCGACCCGGTGAGCAGTTCTTC.

There are a few counts of this clonotype. The genes are TRBV6-5 and TRBJ2-1; 11 bases map to TRBD2. The CDR3 spans 17 residues. From germline, CDR1 is MNHEY and CDR2 SVGAGI. Trimming cost V 2 bases and J 8 bases; bases outside gene matches: 11. In DNA, the CDR3 is TGTGCCAGCAGTTACCGGCCACTAGCGGGAGTTCGCGATGAGCAGTTCTTC. Translating gives CASSYRPLAGVRDEQFF.

This clonotype was picked up a small number of times. The V and J genes are TRBV12-3 or TRBV12-4 and TRBJ2-3; TRBD1 is a possible D gene (6 bases). V was cut by 6 bases and J by 2 bases, with 18 bases left in between. This CDR3 has 16 amino acids. The CDR3 loop reads CASSRRTATSTDTQYF. The CDR3 DNA follows: TGTGCCAGCAGCCGGAGGACAGCGACATCCACAGATACGCAGTATTTT.

CDR3 DNA: TGTGCCAGCAGCTCAGAAATGGAAGGCGACGGGGAGCTGTTTTTT. As protein: CASSSEMEGDGELFF. The gene calls are TRBV7-9 and TRBJ2-2, with D unclear. The germline V gene has CDR1 SEHNR and CDR2 FQNEAQ (reference sequence). This CDR3 comprises 15 residues. Trimming left V 4 bases short and J 7 bases short, with 16 bases between.

The V and J genes are TRBV6-2 or TRBV6-3 and TRBJ1-1, with D unclear. Trimming removed 2 bases at V and 1 base at J, with 11 bases between. In germline, CDR1 is MNHEY, CDR2 SVGEGT. This CDR3 has 15 residues. The CDR3 is CASSYGEDGNTEAFF. CDR3 DNA: TGTGCCAGCAGTTACGGGGAGGACGGGAACACTGAAGCTTTCTTT.

The chain recombines TRBV7-9 with TRBJ2-2; D uncertain. This CDR3 comprises 16 residues. The germline V gene encodes CDR1 SEHNR and CDR2 FQNEAQ (reference sequence). V lost 0 bases to trimming and J lost 0 bases, with 8 bases between them. In nucleotides, the CDR3 is TGTGCCAGCAGCTTAGCTTTGTGGGCGAACACCGGGGAGCTGTTTTTT. This sequence encodes CASSLALWANTGELFF.

This clonotype was counted a few times. V usage is TRBV15 and J usage is TRBJ1-2; D is uncertain. The CDR3 spans 12 residues. With 0 bases removed from V and 8 bases from J, the gap between germline ends came to 7 bases. The germline V gene has CDR1 LNHNV and CDR2 YYDKDF (reference sequence). CDR3: CATSRDKVGYTF. CDR3 nucleotides: TGTGCCACCAGCAGAGATAAAGTCGGCTACACCTTC.

This chain joins TRBV4-1 and TRBJ2-3, with unresolved D. The germline V and J ends were trimmed by 1 base and 5 bases, with 10 bases remaining between them. The CDR3 is 14 residues long. The germline CDR1 and CDR2 sequences are MGHRA and YSYEKL. The CDR3 sequence is CASSQGAGLDTQYF. Here the CDR3 DNA reads TGCGCCAGCAGCCAAGGCGCAGGATTAGATACGCAGTATTTT.

This chain links TRBV2 with TRBJ2-3; D not resolved. The CDR3 is 12 amino acids. Germline values: CDR1 SNHLY, CDR2 FYNNEI. Trimming cost V 6 bases and J 10 bases, with 14 bases left between them. CDR3 DNA sequence: TGTGCCAGCAGCGGAGCGTCCCTGGCGCAGTATTTT. It specifies CASSGASLAQYF.

This clonotype occurred many times. The chain is built from TRBV29-1 and TRBJ2-5; no reliable D call. This CDR3 has 10 residues. Germline V lookup: CDR1 SQVTM, CDR2 ANQGSEA. Trimming removed 7 bases at V and 5 bases at J, with 8 bases between. CDR3 DNA: TGCAGCGGGATAGGGGAGACCCAGTACTTC. Translation gives CSGIGETQYF.

This clonotype showed up just a few times. This rearrangement joins TRBV5-1 to TRBJ2-7; TRBD1 agrees at 7 bases. The CDR3 extends over 13 amino acids. V was clipped by 4 bases and J by 3 bases; unmatched bases: 4. CDR1 and CDR2 from the germline V gene are SGHRS and YFSETQ. The CDR3 is CASSGTGDYEQYF. DNA of the CDR3: TGCGCCAGCAGCGGAACAGGGGACTACGAGCAGTACTTC.

Only a few counts were recorded for this clonotype. The V gene is TRBV6-5, the J gene TRBJ1-2; a possible D gene is TRBD1 (6 bases). Germline V gene lookup returns CDR1 MNHEY and CDR2 SVGAGI. The CDR3 consists of 15 residues. The V gene lost 3 bases and the J gene lost 7 bases, with 18 bases spanning the gap. In DNA form, the CDR3 reads TGTGCCAGCAGTTATGCCTCGGACAGCTCCTTTGGCTACACCTTC. Protein: CASSYASDSSFGYTF.

The chain employs TRBV9 and TRBJ2-7; TRBD1 aligns across 9 bases. V lost 3 bases to trimming and J lost 3 bases; unmatched junction nucleotides: 4. This CDR3 region has 14 residues. The germline V gene encodes CDR1 SGDLS and CDR2 YYNGEE. The CDR3 sequence: CASSAGTGLYEQYF. The CDR3 DNA reads TGTGCCAGCAGCGCGGGGACAGGGCTCTACGAGCAGTACTTC.

This clonotype was counted between two and nine times. V is TRBV20-1 and J is TRBJ2-4; D is unclear. Trimming stripped 4 bases from V and 6 bases from J, with 16 bases between. Germline CDR1 is DFQATT and CDR2 is SNEGSKA (reference sequence). The CDR3 runs 14 residues. This CDR3 is CSAKPWSLGNIQYF. For the CDR3, the DNA is TGCAGTGCTAAGCCCTGGAGTTTGGGAAACATTCAGTACTTC.

The J gene is TRBJ2-7, the V gene TRBV29-1, with D tentatively TRBD2 (6 bases). V was pared by 1 base and J by 0 bases, with 19 bases between. The germline gives CDR1 SQVTM, CDR2 ANQGSEA. The CDR3 contains 17 residues. CDR3 in DNA: TGCAGCGTTGAAGGAACCTTAACTAGCCCCAACTCCTACGAGCAGTACTTC. It yields the protein CSVEGTLTSPNSYEQYF.

In this sample, this clonotype turned up a few times. CDR3: CASSLTSGRSSGELFF. As DNA, the CDR3 is TGTGCCAGCAGCCTGACTAGCGGGAGGTCCTCCGGGGAGCTGTTTTTT. This chain uses TRBV7-8 with TRBJ2-2; 13 nucleotides match TRBD2. V was pared by 5 bases and J by 6 bases, with 6 bases of the junction left unmatched. The CDR3 loop spans 16 amino acids. The germline V gene encodes CDR1 SGHVS and CDR2 FQNEAQ. Supplemented by reference TRBV7-8 and TRBJ2-2, the full variable domain reads GAGVSQSPRYKVAKRGQDVALRCDPISGHVSLFWYQQALGQGPEFLTYFQNEAQLDKSGLPSDRFFAERPEGSVSTLKIQRTQQEDSAVYLCASSLTSGRSSGELFFGEGSRLTVL.

CDR3 protein: CASSYYPNTEAFF. The CDR3 region has the DNA TGTGCCAGCAGTTACTATCCGAACACTGAAGCTTTCTTT. V and J are TRBV6-2 or TRBV6-3 and TRBJ1-1; D gene unclear. The CDR3 has 13 amino acids. Looked up from germline, CDR1 is MNHEY and CDR2 is SVGEGT. V lost 1 base and J lost 1, with 4 bases in between.

In this sample, this clonotype turned up a few times. The chain couples TRBV6-5 to TRBJ2-5, with 12 bases aligning to TRBD2. V lost 4 bases, J lost 5 bases, and 8 bases stayed unmatched. There are 16 residues in the CDR3. Germline V gene sequence: CDR1 MNHEY, CDR2 SVGAGI. The DNA of the CDR3 is TGTGCCAGCAGTTCCCGACTAGCGGGAGAGGGGGAGACCCAGTACTTC. Amino acids: CASSSRLAGEGETQYF.

This clonotype was recorded a few times. The CDR3 DNA is TGTGCCAGCAGTTTCAGACAGGGGGCTCAGAATGAGCAGTTCTTC. Translated: CASSFRQGAQNEQFF. The chain has TRBV27 and TRBJ2-1; 10 bases fit TRBD1. Unmatched junction bases numbered 6, after V lost 3 bases and J lost 7 bases. This CDR3 is 15 amino acids long. CDR1 and CDR2 from the germline V gene are MNHEY and SMNVEV (reference sequence).

This clonotype turned up a few times. The chain carries TRBV20-1 and TRBJ2-7; 8 nucleotides align to TRBD1. The germline V gene has CDR1 DFQATT and CDR2 SNEGSKA (reference sequence). CDR3 length: 15 residues. V lost 1 base to trimming and J lost 4 bases; unmatched junction nucleotides: 9. CDR3 coding DNA: TGCAGTGCTAGAGTCGGACAGGGTAGGGAATACGAGCAGTACTTC. This gives the protein CSARVGQGREYEQYF.

This clonotype was counted ten times or more. This chain connects TRBV7-2 to TRBJ2-3; 8 nucleotides align to TRBD1. Trimming cost V 1 base and J 6 bases; bases outside gene matches: 6. CDR1 is SGHTA, CDR2 FQGNSA, per germline. This CDR3 has 15 amino acids. This chain's CDR3 is CASSLGGQGVDTQYF. The CDR3 DNA follows: TGTGCCAGCAGCTTAGGTGGACAGGGTGTCGATACGCAGTATTTT.

The chain recombines TRBV28 with TRBJ1-4, with TRBD1 identical over 7 bases. This CDR3 comprises 17 residues. Germline values: CDR1 MDHEN, CDR2 SYDVKM. J gave up 6 bases and V 5 bases, and 15 bases lay outside the gene matches. CDR3 DNA: TGTGCCAGCAGTGAATGGGGCCCGACAGGGAGGGATGAAAAACTGTTTTTT. It yields the protein CASSEWGPTGRDEKLFF. The whole variable domain, filled in from reference TRBV28 and TRBJ1-4, reads DVKVTQSSRYLVKRTGEKVFLECVQDMDHENMFWYRQDPGLGLRLIYFSYDVKMKEKGDIPEGYSVSREKKERFSLILESASTNQTSMYLCASSEWGPTGRDEKLFFGSGTQLSVL.